Listed below are T cell receptor beta chains from one sample, sequenced in a study of T cell responses to AZD1222 COVID-19 vaccine. TCRdb's table, derived via immunoSEQ multiplex PCR, lists solely in-frame clones and lacks some. The table shows 110,000 to 150,000 clones, with 92% occurring only once. The starting material was peripheral blood, obtained on day 0 of AZD1222 vaccination. All receptors derive from an adult in good health. The CDR3 runs from the conserved cysteine through the conserved F or W. A D gene is named only where the DNA matches it firmly. The size entry is marked missing in some rows and otherwise reads once, few, many or a size class.

J,V,D,size,CDR3,DNA
TRBJ2-1,TRBV10-3,TRBD1,NA,CAISAATGTGANEQFF,TGTGCCATCAGTGCTGCTACCGGGACAGGAGCCAATGAGCAGTTCTTC
TRBJ2-1,TRBV5-5,TRBD1,NA,CASSLGTGMYNEQFF,TGTGCCAGCAGCTTGGGGACAGGGATGTACAATGAGCAGTTCTTC
TRBJ1-5,TRBV2,NA,NA,CASSPSPGKGNQPQHF,TGTGCCAGCAGTCCTTCCCCGGGGAAAGGCAATCAGCCCCAGCATTTT
TRBJ2-3,TRBV15,TRBD2,NA,CATSRDWAGGPVADTQYF,TGTGCCACCAGCAGGGACTGGGCGGGAGGCCCCGTCGCAGATACGCAGTATTTT
TRBJ2-3,TRBV27,NA,once,CASQFRGPDTQYF,TGTGCCAGCCAGTTTCGGGGTCCAGATACGCAGTATTTT
TRBJ2-7,TRBV7-2,NA,NA,CASSPQSYEQYF,TGTGCCAGCAGCCCACAATCTTACGAGCAGTACTTC
TRBJ1-2,TRBV6-5,TRBD1,NA,CASAGTVVGYTF,TGTGCCAGCGCCGGGACAGTCGTTGGCTACACCTTC
TRBJ1-6,TRBV7-3,TRBD1,NA,CASSIGGVGSPLHF,TGTGCCAGCAGCATAGGGGGCGTTGGGTCACCCCTCCACTTT
TRBJ1-1,TRBV6-6,NA,once,CASSATNTEAFF,TGTGCCAGCAGTGCAACGAACACTGAAGCTTTCTTT
TRBJ2-1,TRBV24-1,NA,NA,CATSDLGRINEQFF,TGTGCCACCAGTGATTTGGGGCGGATCAATGAGCAGTTCTTC
TRBJ2-7,TRBV20-1,NA,NA,CSARDRGEQYF,TGCAGTGCTAGAGATCGAGGCGAGCAGTACTTC
TRBJ1-4,TRBV30,NA,NA,CAWSTLRGPGEKLFF,TGTGCCTGGAGTACTCTCAGAGGACCAGGGGAAAAACTGTTTTTT
TRBJ1-1,TRBV6-5,NA,NA,CASRGWEGNTEAFF,TGTGCCAGCAGAGGGTGGGAAGGGAACACTGAAGCTTTCTTT